This passage covers 27 T cell receptor beta chains from one sample sequenced in a study of shared clonotypes between healthy human individuals (dated by TCRdb to about 2020). Library generation was performed with the immunoSEQ multiplex PCR assay. This immuneACCESS table, as held by TCRdb, lists in-frame sequences with V and J called but not all clones. Of the missing ones, under half trace to an unresolved V gene in checked studies; the others have no known cause. Here the sample has approximately 840,000 clones; around 96% occur a single time. Of the sample, under 0.3% is held by the ten largest clones. CD8 naive samples were CD45RO-negative cells positively selected for CCR7, giving a CD45RA+CCR7+ population that excluded TemRA cells. The sample consisted of naive CD8+ T cells sorted from blood. The cell subset or site label here, explained by the study, means: CD45RA+CCR7+. These receptor sequences come from a man aged 25-45 years in good health.

The genes are TRBV7-6 and TRBJ2-7, with D hard to call. The CDR3 length is 16 residues. Germline loops: CDR1 SGHVS, CDR2 FNYEAQ. The germline V and J ends were trimmed by 1 base and 0 bases, with 13 bases remaining between them. This CDR3 reads CASSLVPDKNSYEQYF. DNA of the CDR3: TGTGCCAGCAGCTTAGTACCCGACAAAAACTCCTACGAGCAGTACTTC.

The chain links TRBV29-1 to TRBJ2-7, with D maybe TRBD2 (5 bases). The germline gives CDR1 SQVTM, CDR2 ANQGSEA. The length of the CDR3 is 14 residues. V was pared by 7 bases and J by 5 bases, with 21 bases between. CDR3 protein: CSAGRSGSPNEQYF. CDR3 sequence (DNA): TGCAGCGCCGGCAGGAGCGGTAGCCCCAACGAGCAGTACTTC.

The chain carries TRBV5-6 and TRBJ1-2, with a tentative D call TRBD1 (6 bases). The CDR3 is 13 residues long. The germline V gene encodes CDR1 SGHDT and CDR2 YYEEEE. V shed 4 bases and J shed 4 bases, with 11 bases lying between them. The CDR3 is CASSPGHLYGYTF. The CDR3, as DNA: TGTGCCAGCAGCCCGGGACATCTCTATGGCTACACCTTC. The whole variable domain, filled in from reference TRBV5-6 and TRBJ1-2, reads DAGVTQSPTHLIKTRGQQVTLRCSPKSGHDTVSWYQQALGQGPQFIFQYYEEEERQRGNFPDRFSGHQFPNYSSELNVNALLLGDSALYLCASSPGHLYGYTFGSGTRLTVV.

Concerning this clone: The junction does not match germline at one end; this may be a read error. Other DNA sequences from this sample encode an identical CDR3 as well. This sequence joins TRBV15 and TRBJ2-2; TRBD2 agrees at 9 bases. This CDR3 comprises 18 residues. Germline V lookup: CDR1 LNHNV, CDR2 YYDKDF (reference sequence). The CDR3 is CATSSLGLAGSGTGELFF. For the CDR3, the DNA is TGTGCCACCAGCAGTCTCGGTCTAGCGGGGTCGGGCACCGGAGAGCTGTTTTTT.

The V and J genes are TRBV5-1 and TRBJ2-2, with 12 positions matching TRBD2. This CDR3 contains 19 residues. Germline CDR1 SGHRS, CDR2 YFSETQ. V dropped 3 bases and J dropped 4; count of bases not matched to a gene: 13. CDR3 nucleotides: TGCGCCAGCAGCTCGGAAGGACTAGCGGGATTATCTAGCACCGGGGAGCTGTTTTTT. As protein: CASSSEGLAGLSSTGELFF.

V is TRBV15 and J is TRBJ2-7, with 9 bases that match TRBD1. The ends lost 6 bases at V and 3 bases at J; junction bases unmatched: 3. The CDR3 contains 13 residues. The V gene's germline CDR1 is LNHNV and CDR2 YYDKDF (reference sequence). CDR3 in DNA: TGTGCCACCAGAGGACAGGGGATCTACGAGCAGTACTTC. It is translated as CATRGQGIYEQYF. Full variable domain (remainder filled in from reference TRBV15 and TRBJ2-7): DAMVIQNPRYQVTQFGKPVTLSCSQTLNHNVMYWYQQKSSQAPKLLFHYYDKDFNNEADTPDNFQSRRPNTSFCFLDIRSPGLGDTAMYLCATRGQGIYEQYFGPGTRLTVT.

The V and J genes are TRBV2 and TRBJ1-2, with D uncertain. The CDR3 totals 15 residues. The germline V gene encodes CDR1 SNHLY and CDR2 FYNNEI. The ends were cut back, 2 bases at V and 4 bases at J, with 14 bases in the middle. CDR3 residues: CASSEIVGSGYGYTF. DNA for the CDR3: TGTGCCAGCAGTGAAATTGTAGGGAGTGGCTATGGCTACACCTTC.

The V gene is TRBV5-1, the J gene TRBJ1-2, with 10 bases lining up with TRBD1. This CDR3 comprises 15 residues. V dropped 0 bases and J dropped 8; count of bases not matched to a gene: 7. Germline V CDR1 and CDR2: SGHRS, YFSETQ. This CDR3 reads CASSLEGGTGDGYTF. In DNA form, the CDR3 reads TGCGCCAGCAGCTTGGAAGGAGGGACAGGGGACGGCTACACCTTC.

The CDR3 bases are TGTGCCAGCGTTCTGGATCCGATAGAGCGCGACGAGCAGTACTTC. It is translated as CASVLDPIERDEQYF. J is TRBJ2-7 and V is TRBV6-1; the D is unclear. Trimming stripped 8 bases from V and 5 bases from J, with 22 bases between. Germline assignment: CDR1 MNHNS and CDR2 SASEGT. CDR3 length equals 15 residues.

This chain connects TRBV4-1 to TRBJ1-1, with D possibly TRBD1 on 5 matching bases. V was shortened by 5 bases and J by 4 bases, with 14 bases between the two germline ends. The CDR3 extends over 14 amino acids. CDR1 and CDR2 (germline): MGHRA, YSYEKL. The CDR3 is CASSEMGLVTEAFF. The DNA for the CDR3 is TGCGCCAGCAGCGAGATGGGGCTGGTCACTGAAGCTTTCTTT.

This chain uses TRBV6-6 with TRBJ1-3; tentative D call: TRBD1 (5 bases). The CDR3 is made up of 12 amino acids. V gave up 8 bases and J gave up 8 bases, with 13 bases separating them. Germline V CDR1 and CDR2: MNHNY, SVGAGI (reference sequence). The CDR3, as DNA: TGTGCCAGCTGGGGGGGGTTGGACACCATATATTTT. Residues: CASWGGLDTIYF.

This chain links TRBV11-2 with TRBJ1-2; D is unclear. Germline CDR1 and CDR2: SGHAT and FQNNGV. V lost 1 base and J 2 bases, leaving 5 bases between the germline ends. This CDR3 region has 13 residues. The CDR3 DNA sequence: TGTGCCAGCAGCTTAGTGTTCAACTATGGCTACACCTTC. Protein product: CASSLVFNYGYTF.

The chain links TRBV9 to TRBJ2-1; 11 positions match TRBD2. Germline V gene sequence: CDR1 SGDLS, CDR2 YYNGEE. The CDR3 length is 17 residues. The V gene end was trimmed by 3 bases and the J gene end by 7 bases; junction bases not matched to a gene: 12. The CDR3 loop is CASSATGLAEVGNEQFF. The CDR3 region has the DNA TGTGCCAGCAGCGCGACGGGACTAGCGGAAGTAGGGAATGAGCAGTTCTTC.

The chain links TRBV12-5 to TRBJ1-2; D not certain. Germline-derived CDR1 and CDR2 are LGHNT and FRNRAP. This CDR3 region has 14 residues. V was trimmed by 3 bases and J by 4 bases, leaving 12 bases between them. In DNA, the CDR3 is TGTGCTAGTGGTTTCGCGGGAACCAGCTATGGCTACACCTTC. This codes for CASGFAGTSYGYTF. Based on the CDR3 plus reference TRBV12-5 and TRBJ1-2, the full variable domain is DARVTQTPRHKVTEMGQEVTMRCQPILGHNTVFWYRQTMMQGLELLAYFRNRAPLDDSGMPKDRFSAEMPDATLATLKIQPSEPRDSAVYFCASGFAGTSYGYTFGSGTRLTVV.

Points on this clone: The same CDR3 is also encoded by other DNA sequences in this sample. The chain has TRBV4-3 and TRBJ2-7; TRBD1 matches at 9 bases. Trimming cost V 5 bases and J 3 bases; bases outside gene matches: 2. The CDR3 has 13 amino acids. In germline, CDR1 is LGHNA, CDR2 YSLEER. The CDR3 DNA follows: TGCGCCAGCAGCTCGGGACAGGGCTACGAGCAGTACTTC. Protein: CASSSGQGYEQYF.

The gene calls are TRBV29-1 and TRBJ2-5; weak D call: TRBD2 (7 bases). Trimming removed 5 bases from V and 5 bases from J, with 15 bases in between. CDR1 and CDR2 from the germline V gene are SQVTM and ANQGSEA. The CDR3 sequence is 13 residues long. CDR3 nucleotides: TGCAGCGTTTTGGGGGGGGCGAGGGAGACCCAGTACTTC. Protein product: CSVLGGARETQYF.

J is TRBJ1-2 and V is TRBV7-9; TRBD1 is a possible D gene (6 bases). Germline lookup yields CDR1 SEHNR and CDR2 FQNEAQ (reference sequence). V lost 5 bases and J lost 5, with 21 bases in between. The CDR3 length is 16 residues. The chain's CDR3 is CASSPLLIGTTYGYTF. In nucleotides, the CDR3 is TGTGCCAGCAGCCCCCTGTTAATAGGGACAACTTATGGCTACACCTTC.

V usage is TRBV10-3 and J usage is TRBJ2-3, with D tentatively TRBD2 (6 bases). The V gene's germline CDR1 is ENHRY and CDR2 SYGVKD. The length of the CDR3 is 17 residues. V lost 0 bases to trimming and J lost 0 bases, with 13 bases between them. The CDR3 region is CAISESKGGTSTDTQYF. The CDR3 DNA follows: TGTGCCATCAGTGAGTCGAAAGGTGGGACTAGCACAGATACGCAGTATTTT.

The chain employs TRBV9 and TRBJ2-1; either TRBD1 or TRBD2 may supply D (5 bases each). V was pared by 0 bases and J by 2 bases, with 12 bases between. CDR1 is SGDLS and CDR2 is YYNGEE in the germline V gene. The CDR3 is 16 residues long. The CDR3 here is CASSVGGEEAYNEQFF. In nucleotides, the CDR3 is TGTGCCAGCAGCGTAGGAGGGGAAGAAGCCTACAATGAGCAGTTCTTC.

This sequence joins TRBV2 and TRBJ2-2, with 7 nucleotides matching TRBD1. With V trimmed by 6 bases and J by 1 base, 2 bases remained unmatched. Germline CDR1 reads SNHLY; CDR2 reads FYNNEI. This CDR3 is built from 14 residues. The DNA for the CDR3 is TGTGCCAGCAGAGGACAGGAGAACACCGGGGAGCTGTTTTTT. As protein: CASRGQENTGELFF.

The chain recombines TRBV27 with TRBJ1-1; D perhaps matches TRBD1 (5 bases). The ends were cut back, 2 bases at V and 0 bases at J, with 10 bases in the middle. CDR1 MNHEY and CDR2 SMNVEV come from the germline V gene (reference sequence). CDR3 length equals 15 residues. CDR3 coding DNA: TGTGCCAGCAGTTTAGGGACGACTTTGAACACTGAAGCTTTCTTT. Residues: CASSLGTTLNTEAFF.

This chain links TRBV2 with TRBJ1-1, with unresolved D. The V end was cut by 0 bases, the J end by 5 bases, with 7 bases between. Germline V gene lookup returns CDR1 SNHLY and CDR2 FYNNEI. The length of the CDR3 is 13 residues. CDR3 coding DNA: TGTGCCAGCAGTGAAGCCGGGGATACTGAAGCTTTCTTT. Protein product: CASSEAGDTEAFF.

The rearrangement joins TRBV28 to TRBJ2-1; the D gene is possibly TRBD2 (6 bases). The length of the CDR3 is 16 residues. CDR1 and CDR2 from the germline V gene are MDHEN and SYDVKM. Trimming stripped 6 bases from V and 7 bases from J, with 22 bases between. The CDR3 DNA reads TGTGCCAGCAGCCGTGGACTACTAGACGTTGGGAATGAGCAGTTCTTC. Translated: CASSRGLLDVGNEQFF.

This rearrangement joins TRBV14 to TRBJ1-1, with a weak D call TRBD1 (5 bases). V was clipped by 2 bases and J by 0 bases, with 10 bases between them. This CDR3 contains 15 residues. The germline V gene has CDR1 SGHDN and CDR2 FVKESK. CDR3 amino acids: CASSQLTVLNTEAFF. CDR3 coding DNA: TGTGCCAGCAGCCAATTGACAGTCCTGAACACTGAAGCTTTCTTT.

Comments on this clone: The sample holds other DNA sequences that translate to the same CDR3. The chain carries TRBV18 and TRBJ2-7; D gene uncertain. Trimming stripped 6 bases from V and 2 bases from J, with 11 bases between. Germline loops: CDR1 KGHSH, CDR2 LQKENI. CDR3 length: 13 amino acids. CDR3 DNA: TGTGCCAGCTCGCCTGATAGGACCTACGAGCAGTACTTC. This gives the protein CASSPDRTYEQYF.

This clone was observed a single time. This specimen includes other DNA sequences encoding the same CDR3. The rearrangement joins TRBV10-3 to TRBJ1-2; D is perhaps TRBD1 (6 bases). From germline, CDR1 is ENHRY and CDR2 SYGVKD. The V end lost 0 bases, the J end lost 0 bases, and 8 bases lay between the germline ends. This CDR3 comprises 15 residues. The CDR3 nucleotides are TGTGCCATCAGTGAGTCCGGGGGGCCTAACTATGGCTACACCTTC. The encoded protein is CAISESGGPNYGYTF.

This chain joins TRBV7-3 and TRBJ2-7, with D possibly being TRBD1 (5 bases). Germline CDR1 and CDR2: SGHTA and FQGTGA. The CDR3 covers 12 residues. The V gene lost 2 bases and the J gene lost 5 bases, with 7 bases spanning the gap. CDR3 sequence reads: CASSLWGNEQYF. For the CDR3, the DNA is TGTGCCAGCAGCTTATGGGGCAACGAGCAGTACTTC.